This TCR beta chain was found in a study of CD8 T cells in ankylosing spondylitis. General study results and limits: Disease-linked clones were reportedly significantly enriched in matched ankylosing spondylitis synovial fluid. Earlier literature documents some of the motif variants in reactive arthritis synovial fluid and blood. Disease-linked clones proved CD8+ and comparatively uncommon in peripheral blood.

Germline CDR1 MNHEY, CDR2 SMNVEV (reference sequence). The J segment lost 3 bases and the V segment lost 6 bases, leaving 4 bases of the junction unmatched. The CDR3 sequence is 16 residues long. This clonotype was counted at least ten times. Its target is not known. Quantitative 5'-RACE was performed with molecular barcodes, and it yielded the TCR beta libraries. Via MiXCR, TCRdb re-called the 5' RACE reads, giving one row per CDR3 protein. This repertoire shows around 150,000 distinct CDR3 sequences, 15% to 20% found once; its top ten account for about 8.3%. The chain combines TRBV27 with TRBJ2-1; 14 bases fit TRBD2. This clonotype was obtained from a male donor with ankylosing spondylitis or in good health (not recorded which). Sequencing input: blood, either unsorted or a sorted T cell fraction (not recorded which). The CDR3 sequence is CASSSGTSGSYNEQFF. The CDR3, as DNA: TGTGCCAGCAGCTCCGGGACTAGCGGGAGCTACAATGAGCAGTTCTTC.